Sequencing of this T cell receptor beta chain was carried out in a study of cytomegalovirus exposure and HLA in healthy donors. The primer mix had 60 Vbeta and 13 Jbeta primers. Clones were read by immunoSEQ multiplex PCR, and TCRdb kept only the in-frame ones, dropping some. The sample carries about 93,000 clones, 65% to 85% recorded once. Study-level findings and limits: Among the CMV-associated chains, a few were confirmed in vitro as specific for CMV antigens.

Turning to this clone: Its antigen is unknown.

V was pared by 7 bases and J by 3 bases, with 8 bases of the junction left unmatched. Germline assignment: CDR1 LNHDA and CDR2 SQIVND (reference sequence). CDR3 size: 15 residues. Sequenced input: PBMCs. The chain couples TRBV19 to TRBJ2-1; TRBD1 agrees at 8 bases. The TCR sequence derives from a man between 50 and 59 years old in good health and CMV-seronegative. This CDR3 reads CASTPTGGYYNEQFF. Written as DNA, the CDR3 is TGTGCCAGTACCCCTACAGGGGGATACTACAATGAGCAGTTCTTC.